Given below is one TCR beta chain in context. The antigen is undetermined. The same CDR3 can be traced to other DNA sequences in this sample. 60 Vbeta and 13 Jbeta primers were used in PCR. Produced via immunoSEQ multiplex PCR; TCRdb's table is partial and in-frame only. The sample yields some 150,000 clones, roughly four fifths seen once. The donors gave bone marrow, and they were healthy. This entry comes from a study of cytomegalovirus exposure and HLA in healthy donors. Study results and caveats: A later analysis reportedly found fewer N-insertions in an Asian-associated ancestry cluster than the roughly 680-donor mean. Only CMV serostatus was available as immune exposure information.

The ends were cut back, 5 bases at V and 5 bases at J, with 18 bases in the middle. Germline V lookup: CDR1 MNHEY, CDR2 SMNVEV (reference sequence). This CDR3 is built from 16 residues. The TCR comes from a man aged 30 to 45 in good health and CMV-seropositive. The chain employs TRBV27 and TRBJ2-2; tentative D call: TRBD1 (6 bases). The sample consisted of PBMCs. The CDR3 DNA is TGTGCCAGCAGTCGGCAAACTACAGGGAGAACCGGGGAGCTGTTTTTT. This codes for CASSRQTTGRTGELFF.